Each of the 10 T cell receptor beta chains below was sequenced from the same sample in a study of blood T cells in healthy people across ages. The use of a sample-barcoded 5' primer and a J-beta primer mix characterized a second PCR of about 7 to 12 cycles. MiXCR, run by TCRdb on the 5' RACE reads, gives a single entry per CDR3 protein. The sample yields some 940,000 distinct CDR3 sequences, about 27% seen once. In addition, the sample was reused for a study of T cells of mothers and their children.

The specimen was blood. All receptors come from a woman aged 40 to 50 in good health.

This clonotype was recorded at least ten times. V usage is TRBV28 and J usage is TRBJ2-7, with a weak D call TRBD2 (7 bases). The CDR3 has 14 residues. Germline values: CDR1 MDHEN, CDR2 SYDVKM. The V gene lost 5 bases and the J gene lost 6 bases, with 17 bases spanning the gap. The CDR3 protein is CASSINPGEGEQYF. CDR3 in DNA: TGTGCCAGCAGTATAAATCCAGGGGAGGGCGAGCAGTACTTC.

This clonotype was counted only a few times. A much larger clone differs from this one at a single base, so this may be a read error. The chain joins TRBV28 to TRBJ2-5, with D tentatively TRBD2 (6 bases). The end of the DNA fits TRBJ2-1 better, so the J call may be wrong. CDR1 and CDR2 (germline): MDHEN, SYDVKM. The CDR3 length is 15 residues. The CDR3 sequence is CASGLSTSQKETQFF. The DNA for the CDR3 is TGTGCCAGCGGCCTGTCTACTAGCCAGAAAGAGACCCAGTTCTTC.

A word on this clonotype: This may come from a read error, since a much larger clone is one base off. CDR3: CACSLKGLVGETQYF. The CDR3 DNA reads as TGTGCCTGCAGCTTAAAGGGACTAGTGGGGGAGACCCAGTACTTC. This rearrangement joins TRBV7-3 to TRBJ2-7, with 8 bases that match TRBD2. The J call is uncertain, as TRBJ2-5 better fits the DNA end. The CDR3 consists of 15 residues. The germline V gene has CDR1 SGHTA and CDR2 FQGTGA.

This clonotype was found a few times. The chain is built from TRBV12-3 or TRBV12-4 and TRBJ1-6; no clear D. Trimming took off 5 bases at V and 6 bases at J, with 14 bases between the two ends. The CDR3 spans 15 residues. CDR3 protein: CASSPAGSRNSPLHF. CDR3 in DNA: TGTGCCAGCAGTCCAGCCGGGAGTCGTAATTCACCCCTCCACTTT.

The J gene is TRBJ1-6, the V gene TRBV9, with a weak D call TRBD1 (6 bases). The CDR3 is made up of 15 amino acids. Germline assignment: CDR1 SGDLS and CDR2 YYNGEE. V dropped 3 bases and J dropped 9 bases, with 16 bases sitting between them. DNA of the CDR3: TGTGCCAGCAGCGCCGAAACAGGGTTCGGTTCACCCCTCCACTTT. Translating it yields CASSAETGFGSPLHF.

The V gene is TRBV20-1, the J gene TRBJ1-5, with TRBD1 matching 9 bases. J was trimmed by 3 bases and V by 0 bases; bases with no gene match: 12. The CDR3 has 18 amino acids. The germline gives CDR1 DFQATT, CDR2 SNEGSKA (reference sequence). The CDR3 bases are TGCAGTGCTAGAGAGGGTGGTCCGGGACAGGGCTTCAATCAGCCCCAGCATTTT. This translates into CSAREGGPGQGFNQPQHF.

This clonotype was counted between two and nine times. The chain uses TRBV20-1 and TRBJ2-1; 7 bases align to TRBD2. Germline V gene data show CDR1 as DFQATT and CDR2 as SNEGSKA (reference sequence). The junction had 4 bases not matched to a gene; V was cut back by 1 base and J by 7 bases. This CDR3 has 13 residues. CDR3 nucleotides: TGCAGTGCTAGAGTACCGCGGGGGAATGAGCAGTTCTTC. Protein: CSARVPRGNEQFF.

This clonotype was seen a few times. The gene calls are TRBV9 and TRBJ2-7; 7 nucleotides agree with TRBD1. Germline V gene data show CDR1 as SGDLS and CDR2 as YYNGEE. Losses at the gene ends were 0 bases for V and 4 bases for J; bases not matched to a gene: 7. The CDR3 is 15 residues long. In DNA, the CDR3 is TGTGCCAGCAGCGTAGGCGCCCAGGGGGAGTACGAGCAGTACTTC. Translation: CASSVGAQGEYEQYF.

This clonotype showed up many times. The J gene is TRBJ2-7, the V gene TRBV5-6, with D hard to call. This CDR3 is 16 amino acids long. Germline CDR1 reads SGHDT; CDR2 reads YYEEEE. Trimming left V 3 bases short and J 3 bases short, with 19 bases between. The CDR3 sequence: CASSSNQWEAYYEQYF. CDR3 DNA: TGTGCCAGCAGCTCAAATCAGTGGGAAGCTTACTACGAGCAGTACTTC. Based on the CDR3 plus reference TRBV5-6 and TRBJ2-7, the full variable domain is DAGVTQSPTHLIKTRGQQVTLRCSPKSGHDTVSWYQQALGQGPQFIFQYYEEEERQRGNFPDRFSGHQFPNYSSELNVNALLLGDSALYLCASSSNQWEAYYEQYFGPGTRLTVT.

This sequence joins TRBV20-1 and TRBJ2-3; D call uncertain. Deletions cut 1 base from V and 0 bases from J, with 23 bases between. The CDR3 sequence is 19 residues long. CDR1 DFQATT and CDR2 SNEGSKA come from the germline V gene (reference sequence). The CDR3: CSARAGPGGAPSSTDTQYF. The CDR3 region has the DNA TGCAGTGCTAGAGCCGGACCGGGCGGAGCTCCTTCTAGCACAGATACGCAGTATTTT.